Presented here are 8 T cell receptor beta chains from one specimen sequenced in a study of T cells in Graves' hyperthyroidism and ophthalmopathy (dated by TCRdb to between 2018 and 2021). Library construction relied on multiplex PCR. The instrument was an Illumina HiSeq 2000. TCR beta CDR3 regions were amplified from RNA transcripts. For the first round of RT-PCR on the TCR CDR3, the HTBI primer set was used together with the Qiagen OneStep RT-PCR kit. The public reads were reprocessed in TCRdb via fastp at Q25 and MiXCR, keeping in-frame beta chains. Rows merge per CDR3 protein into single entries with the most common DNA and genes. The sample profile shows about 350,000 distinct CDR3 sequences; over 11% of them were found once. Roughly 25% of the sample rests with the top ten. Sequenced input: blood. These receptors came from a woman between 25 and 40 years old with Graves' hyperthyroidism.

This clonotype has at least ten counts. The chain has TRBV11-2 and TRBJ2-4; no definite D call. CDR1 is SGHAT, CDR2 FQNNGV, per germline. The CDR3 has 14 amino acids. Trimming removed 0 bases at V and 4 bases at J, with 7 bases between. CDR3 coding DNA: TGTGCCAGCAGCTTAGAGGTGGTTAAAAACATTCAGTACTTC. It encodes CASSLEVVKNIQYF.

The V gene is TRBV28, the J gene TRBJ1-1; 9 positions agree with TRBD1. The CDR3 loop spans 17 amino acids. The V gene end was trimmed by 3 bases and the J gene end by 5 bases; junction bases not matched to a gene: 13. In germline, CDR1 is MDHEN, CDR2 SYDVKM. In DNA, the CDR3 is TGTGCCAGCAGTTTGCCCATCACAGGGGGCCGAGCGACTGAAGCTTTCTTT. It specifies CASSLPITGGRATEAFF.

The rearrangement links TRBV19 to TRBJ1-5, with a possible D match to TRBD1 (5 bases). V gave up 3 bases and J gave up 7 bases, with 10 bases separating them. The germline V gene encodes CDR1 LNHDA and CDR2 SQIVND (reference sequence). The CDR3 has 13 amino acids. The chain's CDR3 is CASSIQGIQPQHF. The CDR3 DNA follows: TGTGCCAGTAGTATCCAGGGCATCCAGCCCCAGCATTTT.

This sequence joins TRBV9 and TRBJ1-1, with D possibly being TRBD1 (5 bases). CDR1 SGDLS and CDR2 YYNGEE come from the germline V gene. This CDR3 comprises 15 residues. V shed 4 bases and J shed 1 base, with 14 bases lying between them. The chain's CDR3 is CASSKNPQGNTEAFF. In DNA, the CDR3 is TGTGCCAGCAGCAAGAACCCTCAGGGGAACACTGAAGCTTTCTTT.

This clonotype was recorded many times. The chain is built from TRBV12-3 or TRBV12-4 and TRBJ1-1; 7 bases are a match to TRBD1. Trimming removed 5 bases from V and 0 bases from J; junction bases left unmatched: 9. The CDR3 is made up of 16 amino acids. CDR3: CASSRGTALMNTEAFF. The DNA for the CDR3 is TGTGCCAGCAGTCGTGGGACAGCCTTAATGAACACTGAAGCTTTCTTT.

The rearrangement uses TRBV25-1 and TRBJ2-1; D unclear. The ends were cut back, 5 bases at V and 9 bases at J, with 11 bases in the middle. This CDR3 spans 12 amino acids. The germline CDR1 and CDR2 sequences are MGHDK and SYGVNS. The DNA for the CDR3 is TGTGCCAGCAGTATTAGTTGGCGTGAGCAGTTCTTC. The encoded protein is CASSISWREQFF.

This clonotype was observed a handful of times. This rearrangement joins TRBV20-1 to TRBJ2-7; 11 bases match TRBD1. Germline values: CDR1 DFQATT, CDR2 SNEGSKA (reference sequence). Losses at the gene ends were 6 bases for V and 3 bases for J; bases not matched to a gene: 7. CDR3 length equals 14 residues. The CDR3 is CSAPAGTGGYEQYF. The CDR3 bases are TGCAGTGCCCCTGCCGGGACAGGGGGCTACGAGCAGTACTTC.

This clonotype was detected a few times. The chain carries TRBV24-1 and TRBJ2-1; 7 nucleotides agree with TRBD2. Trimming cost V 7 bases and J 6 bases; bases outside gene matches: 11. Germline CDR1 reads KGHDR; CDR2 reads SFDVKD. The CDR3 is 15 residues long. The CDR3 DNA reads as TGTGCCACCAGCCCCCGGGGCGGGAGTTTCAATGAGCAGTTCTTC. Translating it yields CATSPRGGSFNEQFF.